This section outlines one T cell receptor beta chain sequence together with its context. Seattle cases were enrolled at active infection and followed longitudinally. Authors' methods: Estimates of nucleated cell counts were drawn from the amplification of reference gene primers. Using immunoSEQ multiplex PCR, the repertoire was profiled, and TCRdb retains in-frame clones only, with some absent. V, J and clone size are those of that table, while D and trimming were read from the DNA. The sample has around 170,000 clones, around 83% seen once; the top ten hold 6.5% to 8.5%. CDR1 is GTSNPN and CDR2 is SVGIG in the germline V gene (reference sequence). V dropped 0 bases and J dropped 9 bases, with 9 bases sitting between them. The CDR3 extends over 12 amino acids. This record belongs to a study of blood T cell repertoires in COVID-19. For the study at large: COVID-19 samples from acute and convalescent phases originated in the United States, Italy and Spain. PBMCs, B-cell-depleted T cells, or T cells provided the cDNA or gDNA that made up the material.

The sample taken for sequencing was peripheral blood. The TCR sequence derives from a woman between 70 and 85 years old with COVID-19, enrolled during active disease. This chain connects TRBV30 to TRBJ2-1; unclear D gene. In nucleotides, the CDR3 is TGTGCCTGGAGTGTACTGGTTGGTGAGCAGTTCTTC. As protein: CAWSVLVGEQFF.